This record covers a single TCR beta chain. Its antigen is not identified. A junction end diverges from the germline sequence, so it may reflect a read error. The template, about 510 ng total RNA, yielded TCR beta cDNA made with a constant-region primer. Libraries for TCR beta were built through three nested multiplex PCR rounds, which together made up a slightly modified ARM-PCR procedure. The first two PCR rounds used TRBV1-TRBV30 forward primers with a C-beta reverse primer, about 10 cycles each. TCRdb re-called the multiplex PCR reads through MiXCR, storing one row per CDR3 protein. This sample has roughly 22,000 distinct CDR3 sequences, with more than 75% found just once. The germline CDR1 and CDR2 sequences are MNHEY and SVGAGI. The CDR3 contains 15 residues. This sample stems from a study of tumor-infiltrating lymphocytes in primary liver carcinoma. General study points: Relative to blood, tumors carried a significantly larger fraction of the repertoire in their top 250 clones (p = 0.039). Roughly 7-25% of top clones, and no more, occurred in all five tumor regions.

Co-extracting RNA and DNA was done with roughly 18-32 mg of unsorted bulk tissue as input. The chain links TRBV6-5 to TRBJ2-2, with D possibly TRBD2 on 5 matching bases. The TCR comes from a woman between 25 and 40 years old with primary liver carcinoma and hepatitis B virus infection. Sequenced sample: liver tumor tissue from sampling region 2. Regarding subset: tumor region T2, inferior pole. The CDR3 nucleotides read TGTGCTAGTAGTTCACAACCTTTAGGGCCCGGGGTGCTGTTTTTT. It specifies CASSSQPLGPGVLFF.